The 4 T cell receptor beta chains reported below all come from one sample, sequenced in a study of blood T cells in healthy people across ages. Then a second PCR, running about 6 to 11 cycles, was carried out with a sample-barcoded 5' primer and a J-beta primer mix. MiXCR was run by TCRdb on the 5' RACE reads, yielding one entry per CDR3 protein. The table has about 650,000 distinct CDR3 sequences, around 52% seen once. The specimen was blood. These receptor sequences come from a woman of 80 years or more in good health.

The CDR3 DNA sequence: TGCGCCAGCAGCTTAACAGGGGCGGCGGGTCAGCCCCAGCATTTT. It translates to CASSLTGAAGQPQHF. V usage is TRBV5-1 and J usage is TRBJ1-5; TRBD1 matches at 7 bases. CDR3 size: 15 residues. Trimming removed 2 bases from V and 6 bases from J; junction bases left unmatched: 8. Germline CDR1 reads SGHRS; CDR2 reads YFSETQ.

This clonotype has ten or more counts. The chain combines TRBV7-2 with TRBJ2-6; D remains ambiguous. The CDR3 runs 16 residues. V was pared by 2 bases and J by 1 base, with 9 bases between. Germline V lookup: CDR1 SGHTA, CDR2 FQGNSA. The CDR3 DNA reads as TGTGCCAGCAGCTTATTCAGGATATCTGGGGCCAACGTCCTGACTTTC. Residues: CASSLFRISGANVLTF. The whole variable domain, remainder taken from reference TRBV7-2 and TRBJ2-6, is GAGVSQSPSNKVTEKGKDVELRCDPISGHTALYWYRQSLGQGLEFLIYFQGNSAPDKSGLPSDRFSAERTGGSVSTLTIQRTQQEDSAVYLCASSLFRISGANVLTFGAGSRLTVL.

This clonotype occurred many times. The rearrangement links TRBV7-2 to TRBJ1-2; D is undetermined. V was pared by 5 bases and J by 7 bases, with 17 bases between. The CDR3 runs 14 residues. In germline, CDR1 is SGHTA, CDR2 FQGNSA. The CDR3 loop is CASSVGNIGGGYTF. The CDR3 nucleotides read TGTGCCAGCAGCGTCGGGAATATTGGCGGTGGCTACACCTTC.

CDR3 amino acids: CASSFGRNEKLFF. CDR3 coding DNA: TGTGCCAGCAGCTTTGGTAGGAATGAAAAACTGTTTTTT. The genes are TRBV7-8 and TRBJ1-4; D is undetermined. This CDR3 spans 13 amino acids. Per germline, CDR1 SGHVS and CDR2 FQNEAQ. Between the trimmed V and J ends, which lost 3 bases and 5 bases, there was a span of 7 bases.